A single sample is the source of the 18 T cell receptor beta chains below, sequenced in a study of blood T cell repertoires in COVID-19. Libraries were prepared by immunoSEQ multiplex PCR; TCRdb keeps only in-frame clonotypes and omits some of them. Of about 69,000 clones listed, around 77% are singletons. Sequenced sample: peripheral blood. These receptors came from a man in his 60s with acute or convalescent COVID-19.

This chain uses TRBV10-1 with TRBJ2-3; D is unresolved. This CDR3 has 12 amino acids. The ends were cut back, 4 bases at V and 0 bases at J, with 2 bases in the middle. Germline assignment: CDR1 WNHNN and CDR2 SYGVQD (reference sequence). CDR3 bases: TGCGCCAGCAGTGCTAGCACAGATACGCAGTATTTT. It translates to CASSASTDTQYF.

This chain connects TRBV6-2 or TRBV6-3 to TRBJ1-1; possible D gene TRBD1, 6 bases. Looked up from germline, CDR1 is MNHEY and CDR2 is SVGEGT. V was pared by 2 bases and J by 5 bases, with 12 bases between. The CDR3 is made up of 14 amino acids. The CDR3 is CASSYGGSKTEAFF. CDR3 sequence (DNA): TGTGCCAGCAGTTACGGGGGCAGTAAGACTGAAGCTTTCTTT.

The V call is TRBV15, the J call TRBJ1-5, with D uncertain. The germline V gene has CDR1 LNHNV and CDR2 YYDKDF (reference sequence). V was cut by 0 bases and J by 3 bases, with 6 bases left in between. The CDR3 is 14 amino acids. CDR3: CATSREQLNQPQHF. For the CDR3, the DNA is TGTGCCACCAGCAGAGAACAGCTCAATCAGCCCCAGCATTTT.

The chain recombines TRBV4-1 with TRBJ2-4, with a weak D call TRBD2 (5 bases). The CDR3 is 14 residues long. V gave up 4 bases and J gave up 6 bases, with 13 bases separating them. CDR1 MGHRA and CDR2 YSYEKL come from the germline V gene. The CDR3 region is CASSPMRETNIQYF. The CDR3 nucleotides are TGCGCCAGCAGCCCAATGAGGGAGACAAACATTCAGTACTTC.

The rearrangement links TRBV4-1 to TRBJ2-7; 9 nucleotides match TRBD2. Germline CDR1 MGHRA, CDR2 YSYEKL. The CDR3 runs 15 residues. V lost 3 bases to trimming and J lost 3 bases; unmatched junction nucleotides: 6. CDR3 loop: CASSQPQRGDYEQYF. The DNA of the CDR3 is TGCGCCAGCAGCCAGCCACAGCGGGGGGACTACGAGCAGTACTTC.

This clone was seen only a few times. This sequence joins TRBV6-4 and TRBJ2-1, with 13 bases fitting TRBD2. V shed 4 bases and J 6 bases; nucleotides not matched to a gene: 0. The CDR3 has 14 amino acids. CDR1 and CDR2 (germline): MRHNA, SNTAGT. CDR3 bases: TGTGCCAGCAGTGGGACTAGCGGGGGCAATGAGCAGTTCTTC. Encoded protein: CASSGTSGGNEQFF.

The genes are TRBV11-3 and TRBJ2-5, with 14 bases that match TRBD2. The germline CDR1 and CDR2 sequences are SGHNT and YENEEA. The V gene end was trimmed by 5 bases and the J gene end by 3 bases; junction bases not matched to a gene: 5. This CDR3 has 16 residues. Here the CDR3 DNA reads TGTGCCAGCAGCAAACCGGGACTAGCGGGAGAAGAGACCCAGTACTTC. Translating it yields CASSKPGLAGEETQYF.

The V call is TRBV14, the J call TRBJ2-7; 10 nucleotides line up with TRBD1. V lost 4 bases to trimming and J lost 0 bases; unmatched junction nucleotides: 6. The CDR3 runs to 16 residues. Germline V lookup: CDR1 SGHDN, CDR2 FVKESK. CDR3 protein: CASSLLRDRGSYEQYF. DNA for the CDR3: TGTGCCAGCAGCCTTCTCCGGGACAGGGGCTCCTACGAGCAGTACTTC.

The chain is built from TRBV15 and TRBJ2-1, with 8 bases identical to TRBD2. Germline V lookup: CDR1 LNHNV, CDR2 YYDKDF (reference sequence). CDR3 size: 16 residues. With 4 bases clipped from V and 4 bases from J, the junction kept 9 bases outside the gene matches. CDR3 loop: CATSIGLAIAYNEQFF. CDR3 DNA sequence: TGTGCCACCAGCATAGGACTAGCCATCGCGTACAATGAGCAGTTCTTC.

This chain connects TRBV3-1 (or the pseudogene TRBV3-2) to TRBJ2-1, with 7 positions matching TRBD2. With V trimmed by 4 bases and J by 1 base, 1 base remained unmatched. Germline lookup yields CDR1 LGHDT and CDR2 YNNKEL (reference sequence). CDR3 length equals 14 residues. CDR3 DNA: TGTGCCAGCAGCCCGGGGGGATCCTACAATGAGCAGTTCTTC. As protein: CASSPGGSYNEQFF.

This CDR3 is CASKWDRDYGYTF. CDR3 DNA sequence: TGTGCCAGCAAGTGGGACAGAGACTATGGCTACACCTTC. The rearrangement links TRBV6-5 to TRBJ1-2, with 7 bases identical to TRBD1. Trimming cost V 7 bases and J 3 bases; bases outside gene matches: 5. Germline loops: CDR1 MNHEY, CDR2 SVGAGI. CDR3 length equals 13 residues.

This clone was detected once. The CDR3 reads CASSLASGRGKAETQYF. The CDR3, as DNA: TGTGCCAGCAGCTTAGCGAGTGGCAGGGGGAAAGCAGAGACCCAGTACTTC. The chain combines TRBV7-9 with TRBJ2-5; 7 positions agree with TRBD1. The J segment lost 4 bases and the V segment lost 0 bases, leaving 11 bases of the junction unmatched. There are 17 residues in the CDR3. Germline CDR1 and CDR2: SEHNR and FQNEAQ (reference sequence).

This clone was seen more than once but under ten times. CDR3 sequence: CASSKHTGVPEAFF. The DNA for the CDR3 is TGTGCCAGCAGCAAACACACAGGGGTTCCTGAAGCTTTCTTT. The J gene is TRBJ1-1, the V gene TRBV7-9; 7 bases line up with TRBD1. The germline gives CDR1 SEHNR, CDR2 FQNEAQ (reference sequence). V lost 5 bases and J lost 6; bases outside the gene matches: 9. The CDR3 is 14 amino acids.

The chain carries TRBV7-9 and TRBJ1-3, with D perhaps TRBD1 (5 bases). Trimming took 0 bases from V and 3 from J, leaving 9 bases between them. Per germline, CDR1 SEHNR and CDR2 FQNEAQ (reference sequence). CDR3 length equals 15 residues. CDR3 nucleotide sequence: TGTGCCAGCAGCTTAGCCGGGGGAGATGGAAACACCATATATTTT. This gives the protein CASSLAGGDGNTIYF.

V usage is TRBV7-2 and J usage is TRBJ2-7; D is possibly TRBD1 (5 bases). The germline V gene has CDR1 SGHTA and CDR2 FQGNSA. V gave up 1 base and J gave up 2 bases, with 12 bases separating them. The CDR3 loop spans 15 amino acids. This CDR3 is CASSLGAGFPYEQYF. The DNA for the CDR3 is TGTGCCAGCAGCTTAGGGGCAGGGTTCCCCTACGAGCAGTACTTC.

This clone came up once. This chain links TRBV5-4 with TRBJ2-1; possibly TRBD1 for D (5 bases). Trimming took 3 bases from V and 8 from J, leaving 15 bases between them. Germline V gives CDR1 SGHNT, CDR2 YYREEE (reference sequence). The CDR3 is 14 residues long. The CDR3 nucleotides read TGTGCCAGCAGCTCTAGAACAGGTGTAGATGAGCAGTTCTTC. Encoded protein: CASSSRTGVDEQFF.

The genes are TRBV7-2 and TRBJ2-1, with 10 bases fitting TRBD2. CDR3 length: 16 amino acids. Trimming at V came to 1 base and at J to 3 bases, leaving 3 bases not matched to a gene. Germline V lookup: CDR1 SGHTA, CDR2 FQGNSA. CDR3 amino acids: CASSLVASGGYNEQFF. The DNA for the CDR3 is TGTGCCAGCAGCTTAGTGGCTAGCGGGGGCTACAATGAGCAGTTCTTC.

In its sample, this clone was seen a few times. The CDR3 reads CASSYRSGGSSYEQYF. The CDR3, as DNA: TGTGCCAGCAGCTACAGGAGCGGGGGGAGCTCCTACGAGCAGTACTTC. The chain carries TRBV13 and TRBJ2-7; TRBD2 matches at 9 bases. Trimming removed 4 bases from V and 0 bases from J; junction bases left unmatched: 7. The CDR3 has 16 amino acids. CDR1 and CDR2 (germline): PRHDT, FYEKMQ (reference sequence).